Below are 10 T cell receptor beta chains sequenced from a single sample in a study of monozygotic twins with inflammatory bowel disease. With the 5' RACE reads reprocessed, TCRdb shows one record per CDR3 protein and no DNA. Recorded here are approximately 330,000 distinct CDR3 sequences; the top ten clones represent 2% to 2.5%. Sequencing was done on a sample of blood. The receptors here all came from a human donor with ulcerative colitis or Crohn's disease, or a healthy co-twin of an affected twin (not recorded which).

J is TRBJ2-7 and V is TRBV7-2; the D gene TCRdb calls, TRBD1, cannot be checked with no DNA. CDR3 length: 15 amino acids. Looked up from germline, CDR1 is SGHTA and CDR2 is FQGNSA. CDR3 loop: CASSLARTVSYEQYF.

The chain is built from TRBV13 and TRBJ2-7; TCRdb reports TRBD1, a call that lacks DNA to check it against. The germline V gene encodes CDR1 PRHDT and CDR2 FYEKMQ (reference sequence). The length of the CDR3 is 15 residues. The CDR3 sequence: CAGHHRDGYSYEQYF.

The chain recombines TRBV5-1 with TRBJ1-1; the D call of TRBD1 rests on TCRdb alone, since no DNA is present to check it. The CDR3 has 17 residues. CDR1 is SGHRS, CDR2 YFSETQ, per germline. The CDR3 loop reads CASSSQGVAAMNTEAFF.

The gene calls are TRBV20-1 and TRBJ2-3; without DNA, the TCRdb call of TRBD2 cannot be checked. Germline V gene lookup returns CDR1 DFQATT and CDR2 SNEGSKA (reference sequence). The CDR3 runs to 15 residues. The CDR3 loop is CSASPPGTSGFAQYF.

The genes are TRBV12-3 or TRBV12-4 and TRBJ1-2. The CDR3 is made up of 13 amino acids. CDR3 protein: CASRPQINYGYTF.

The genes are TRBV5-1 and TRBJ2-7; TCRdb selects TRBD2, and the lack of DNA leaves this call unchecked. The CDR3 totals 21 residues. From germline, CDR1 is SGHRS and CDR2 YFSETQ. This CDR3 is CASSPPLEVAGVGNKTYEQYF.

CDR3 sequence: CASSLGSRDRGVEKLFF. J is TRBJ1-4 and V is TRBV7-2; as DNA is missing, the TRBD1 call by TCRdb cannot be tested. This CDR3 spans 17 amino acids. Germline V gene lookup returns CDR1 SGHTA and CDR2 FQGNSA.

This CDR3 reads CASSAAGSLLSNQPQHF. This sequence joins TRBV25-1 and TRBJ1-5; the D gene TCRdb calls, TRBD1, cannot be checked with no DNA. This CDR3 is built from 17 residues. The germline V gene encodes CDR1 MGHDK and CDR2 SYGVNS.

The chain carries TRBV27 and TRBJ2-3. Germline V gene data show CDR1 as MNHEY and CDR2 as SMNVEV (reference sequence). The CDR3 spans 14 residues. The CDR3 is CASSSFQYTDTQYF.

This chain joins TRBV18 and TRBJ1-1. Germline CDR1 and CDR2: KGHSH and LQKENI. The CDR3 has 15 amino acids. This chain's CDR3 is CASSPPEGELTEAFF.